The clone carrying this TCR beta chain has a handful of counts. Its antigen is not identified. This sample is part of a study of beta chain features in type 1 diabetes. Broader study findings: Type 1 diabetes patients had moderately but significantly shorter TCRB CDR3s in all four CD4+ subsets. In comparison with healthy donors, patients had naive, central memory and Treg TCRB repertoires that appeared more similar. PCR, the amplification step, might favor shorter templates, equally in patients and controls.

Since all of the isolated RNA was reverse transcribed, expressed TCRB transcripts were what got sequenced. The average output of naive, central memory and regulatory T cell samples was several million reads. The data were produced by immunoSEQ multiplex PCR, yet TCRdb's version contains in-frame clones alone and is incomplete. The data hold about 650,000 clones, with around 12% observed a single time. Germline assignment: CDR1 SGHNT and CDR2 YENEEA. With V trimmed by 0 bases and J by 0 bases, 4 bases remained unmatched. This CDR3 has 17 residues. The rearrangement uses TRBV11-3 and TRBJ2-4, with TRBD2 identical over 8 bases. This clonotype originated in a man aged 25-45 years with type 1 diabetes. Sequenced: naive CD4+ T cells from blood. CDR3 sequence: CASSLDPAGVAKNIQYF. In DNA, the CDR3 is TGTGCCAGCAGCTTAGATCCAGCGGGGGTAGCCAAAAACATTCAGTACTTC.